What follows describes a single TCR beta chain. The target antigen is unknown. Clones were read by immunoSEQ multiplex PCR, and TCRdb kept only the in-frame ones, dropping some. The data hold about 210,000 clones, with approximately 94% observed a single time. The entry originates in a study of T cell responses to AZD1222 COVID-19 vaccine. Whole-study results and caveats: CD4 TCRs linked to vaccination spanned spike, dominating at 160-218 and 743-854. Reports indicate that nearly half of spike-specific TCRs are directed at unmutated variant regions. Following two doses of AZD1222, Spike-specific TCR breadth and depth rose. No repertoire was sampled before or during the peak T cell response, only after it.

With 1 base removed from V and 5 bases from J, the gap between germline ends came to 4 bases. The germline gives CDR1 LGHDT, CDR2 YNNKEL (reference sequence). The CDR3 consists of 12 residues. The sequence came from an adult who received the MenACWY meningococcal vaccine as a control. The starting material was peripheral blood, obtained 28 days after the second dose of the MenACWY control vaccine. V gene TRBV3-1 (or the pseudogene TRBV3-2) combines with J gene TRBJ2-3, with D unresolved. CDR3: CASSQGGDTQYF. CDR3 nucleotide sequence: TGTGCCAGCAGCCAAGGGGGAGATACGCAGTATTTT.